Listed here is a single T cell receptor (beta chain). This entry comes from a study of blood T cell repertoires in COVID-19. Looking at the study overall: From the United States, Italy and Spain came samples of acute and convalescent COVID-19. PBMCs, B-cell-depleted T cells, or T cells provided the cDNA or gDNA that made up the material.

Trimming shortened V by 6 bases and J by 4 bases, and 18 bases separated the two germline ends. This CDR3 contains 15 residues. The V gene's germline CDR1 is MNHGY and CDR2 SAAAGT. How the authors handled the data: Reference gene primer amplification in the assay estimated nucleated cell counts. Profiling relied on immunoSEQ multiplex PCR, and the TCRdb table lists in-frame clones only, not all of them. D and trimming were read from the DNA, whereas the V and J calls and clone size are those reported in that table. The repertoire has roughly 40,000 clones, 86% of them found once; the top ten carry approximately 19%.

Material for sequencing was peripheral blood. The genes are TRBV6-8 and TRBJ1-2; D might be TRBD1 (5 bases). The source is a man between 45 and 60 years old in a cohort sampled during active COVID-19. The CDR3 is CASSPDRQRVYGYTF. The CDR3 bases are TGTGCCAGCAGCCCCGACCGACAGAGAGTCTATGGCTACACCTTC.